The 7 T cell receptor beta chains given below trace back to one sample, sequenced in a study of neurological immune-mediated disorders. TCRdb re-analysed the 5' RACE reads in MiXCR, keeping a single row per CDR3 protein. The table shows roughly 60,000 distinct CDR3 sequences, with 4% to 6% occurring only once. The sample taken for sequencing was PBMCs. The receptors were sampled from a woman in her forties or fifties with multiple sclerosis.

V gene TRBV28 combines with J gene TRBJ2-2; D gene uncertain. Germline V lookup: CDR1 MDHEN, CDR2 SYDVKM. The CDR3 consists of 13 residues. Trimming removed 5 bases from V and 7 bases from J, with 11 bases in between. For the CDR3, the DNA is TGTGCCAGCAGTGCTCCCCAAGGCGGGGAGCTGTTTTTT. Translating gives CASSAPQGGELFF.

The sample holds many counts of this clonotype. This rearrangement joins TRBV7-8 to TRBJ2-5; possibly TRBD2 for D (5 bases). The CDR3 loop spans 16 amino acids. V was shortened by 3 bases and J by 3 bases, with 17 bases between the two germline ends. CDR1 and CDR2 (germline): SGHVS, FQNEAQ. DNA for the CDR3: TGTGCCAGCAGCTTCGGAAACAGCGGAATCGAAGAGACCCAGTACTTC. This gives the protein CASSFGNSGIEETQYF.

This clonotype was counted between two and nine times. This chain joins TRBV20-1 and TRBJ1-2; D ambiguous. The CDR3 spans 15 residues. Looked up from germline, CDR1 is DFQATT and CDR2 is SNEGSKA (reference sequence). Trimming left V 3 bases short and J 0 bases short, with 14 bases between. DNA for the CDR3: TGCAGTGCTAGCCCCAGCGGTGGAGCTAACTATGGCTACACCTTC. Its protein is CSASPSGGANYGYTF.

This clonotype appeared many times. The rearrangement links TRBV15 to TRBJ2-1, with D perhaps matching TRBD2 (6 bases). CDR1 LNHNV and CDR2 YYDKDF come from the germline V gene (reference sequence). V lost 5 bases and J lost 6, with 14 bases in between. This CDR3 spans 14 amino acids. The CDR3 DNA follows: TGTGCCACCAGCGAGGGAGGTCGGGGCAATGAGCAGTTCTTC. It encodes CATSEGGRGNEQFF.

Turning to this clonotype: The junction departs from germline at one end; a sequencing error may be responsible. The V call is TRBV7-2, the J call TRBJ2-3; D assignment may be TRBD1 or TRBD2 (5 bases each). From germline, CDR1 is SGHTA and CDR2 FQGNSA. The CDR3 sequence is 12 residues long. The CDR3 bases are TGTGCCAGCAGCTTATTCGAGGGACCCCGGAATTTT. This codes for CASSLFEGPRNF.

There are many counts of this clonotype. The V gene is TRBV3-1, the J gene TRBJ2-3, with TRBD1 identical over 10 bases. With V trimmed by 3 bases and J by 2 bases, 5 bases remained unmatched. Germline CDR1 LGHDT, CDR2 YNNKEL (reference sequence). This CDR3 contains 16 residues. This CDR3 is CASSQRTGGTTDTQYF. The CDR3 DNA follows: TGTGCCAGCAGCCAGCGGACAGGGGGGACCACAGATACGCAGTATTTT.

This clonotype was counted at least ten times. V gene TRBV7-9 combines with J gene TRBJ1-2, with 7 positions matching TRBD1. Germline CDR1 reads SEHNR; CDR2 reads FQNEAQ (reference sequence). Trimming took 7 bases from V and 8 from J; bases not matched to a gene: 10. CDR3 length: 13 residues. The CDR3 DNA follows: TGTGCCAGCACCCAAAGGACAGGAGGCGGCTACACCTTC. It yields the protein CASTQRTGGGYTF. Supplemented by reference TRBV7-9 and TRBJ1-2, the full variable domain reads DTGVSQNPRHKITKRGQNVTFRCDPISEHNRLYWYRQTLGQGPEFLTYFQNEAQLEKSRLLSDRFSAERPKGSFSTLEIQRTEQGDSAMYLCASTQRTGGGYTFGSGTRLTVV.